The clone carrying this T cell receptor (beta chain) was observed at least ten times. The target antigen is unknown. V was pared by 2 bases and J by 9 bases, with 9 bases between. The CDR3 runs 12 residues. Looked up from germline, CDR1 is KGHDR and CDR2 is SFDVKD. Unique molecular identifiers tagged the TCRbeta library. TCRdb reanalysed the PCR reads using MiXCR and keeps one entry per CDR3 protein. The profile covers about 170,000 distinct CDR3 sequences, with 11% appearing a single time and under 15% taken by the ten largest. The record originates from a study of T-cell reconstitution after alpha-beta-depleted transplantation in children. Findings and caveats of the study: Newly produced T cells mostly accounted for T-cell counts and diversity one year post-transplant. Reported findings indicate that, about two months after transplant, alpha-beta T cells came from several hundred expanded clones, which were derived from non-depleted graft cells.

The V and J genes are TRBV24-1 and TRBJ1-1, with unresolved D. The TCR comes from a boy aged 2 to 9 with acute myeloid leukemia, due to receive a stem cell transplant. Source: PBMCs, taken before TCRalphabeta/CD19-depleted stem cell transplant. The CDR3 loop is CATSDSFGKAFF. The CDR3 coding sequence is TGTGCCACCAGTGATTCATTTGGTAAAGCTTTCTTT.